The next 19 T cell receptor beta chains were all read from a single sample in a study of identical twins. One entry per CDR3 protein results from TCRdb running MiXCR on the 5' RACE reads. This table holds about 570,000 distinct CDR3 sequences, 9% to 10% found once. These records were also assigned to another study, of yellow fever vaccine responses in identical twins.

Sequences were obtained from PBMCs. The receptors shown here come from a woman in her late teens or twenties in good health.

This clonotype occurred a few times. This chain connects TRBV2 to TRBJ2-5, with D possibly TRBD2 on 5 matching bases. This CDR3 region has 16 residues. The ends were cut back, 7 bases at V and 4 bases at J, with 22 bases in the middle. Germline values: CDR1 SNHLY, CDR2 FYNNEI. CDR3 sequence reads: CASTDLMTPRGETQYF. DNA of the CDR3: TGTGCCAGCACCGACCTTATGACGCCTCGGGGAGAGACCCAGTACTTC.

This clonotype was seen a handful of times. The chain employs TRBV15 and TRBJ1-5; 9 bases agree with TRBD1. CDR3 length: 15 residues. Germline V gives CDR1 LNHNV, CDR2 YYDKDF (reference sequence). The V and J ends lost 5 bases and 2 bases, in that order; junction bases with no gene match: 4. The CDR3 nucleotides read TGTGCCACCAGCTACAGGGGGCGCGGCAATCAGCCCCAGCATTTT. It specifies CATSYRGRGNQPQHF. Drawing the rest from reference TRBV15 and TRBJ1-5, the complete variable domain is DAMVIQNPRYQVTQFGKPVTLSCSQTLNHNVMYWYQQKSSQAPKLLFHYYDKDFNNEADTPDNFQSRRPNTSFCFLDIRSPGLGDTAMYLCATSYRGRGNQPQHFGDGTRLSIL.

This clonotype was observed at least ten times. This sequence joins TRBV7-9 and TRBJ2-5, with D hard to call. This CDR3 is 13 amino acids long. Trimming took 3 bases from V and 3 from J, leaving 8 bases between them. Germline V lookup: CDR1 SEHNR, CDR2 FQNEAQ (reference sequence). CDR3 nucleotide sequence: TGTGCCAGCAGCTTCCGTCGGGAAGAGACCCAGTACTTC. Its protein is CASSFRREETQYF. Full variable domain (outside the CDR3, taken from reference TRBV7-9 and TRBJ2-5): DTGVSQNPRHKITKRGQNVTFRCDPISEHNRLYWYRQTLGQGPEFLTYFQNEAQLEKSRLLSDRFSAERPKGSFSTLEIQRTEQGDSAMYLCASSFRREETQYFGPGTRLLVL.

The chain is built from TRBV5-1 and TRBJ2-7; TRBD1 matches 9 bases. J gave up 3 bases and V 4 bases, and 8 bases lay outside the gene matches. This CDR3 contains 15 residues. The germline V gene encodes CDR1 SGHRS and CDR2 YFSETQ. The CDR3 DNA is TGCGCCAGCAGCCCGGATGGGGACAGGGTCTACGAGCAGTACTTC. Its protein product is CASSPDGDRVYEQYF. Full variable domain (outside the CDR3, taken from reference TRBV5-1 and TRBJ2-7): KAGVTQTPRYLIKTRGQQVTLSCSPISGHRSVSWYQQTPGQGLQFLFEYFSETQRNKGNFPGRFSGRQFSNSRSEMNVSTLELGDSALYLCASSPDGDRVYEQYFGPGTRLTVT.

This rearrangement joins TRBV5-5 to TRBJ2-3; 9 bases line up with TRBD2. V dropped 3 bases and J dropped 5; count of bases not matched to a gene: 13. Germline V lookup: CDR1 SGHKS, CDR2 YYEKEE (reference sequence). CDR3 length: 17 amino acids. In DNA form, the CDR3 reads TGTGCCAGCAGCTCTGAGGGGCTCAGCGGGGGGCGAGATACGCAGTATTTT. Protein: CASSSEGLSGGRDTQYF.

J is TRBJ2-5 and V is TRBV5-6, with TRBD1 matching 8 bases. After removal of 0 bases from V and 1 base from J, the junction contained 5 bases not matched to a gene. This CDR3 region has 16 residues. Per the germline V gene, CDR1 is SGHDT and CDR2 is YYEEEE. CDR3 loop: CASSLAGGFIQETQYF. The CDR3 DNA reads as TGTGCCAGCAGCTTGGCAGGGGGCTTCATCCAAGAGACCCAGTACTTC.

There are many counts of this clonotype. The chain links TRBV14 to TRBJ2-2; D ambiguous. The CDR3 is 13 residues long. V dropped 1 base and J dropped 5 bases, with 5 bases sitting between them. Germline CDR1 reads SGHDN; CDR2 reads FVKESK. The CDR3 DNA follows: TGTGCCAGCAGCCAAGCCATTACCGGGGAGCTGTTTTTT. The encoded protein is CASSQAITGELFF.

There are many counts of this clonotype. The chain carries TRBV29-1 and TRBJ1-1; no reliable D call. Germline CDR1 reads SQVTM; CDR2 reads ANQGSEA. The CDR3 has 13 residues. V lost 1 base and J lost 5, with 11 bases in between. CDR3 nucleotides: TGCAGCGTTGAAGGGCCGGGTCGGACTGAAGCTTTCTTT. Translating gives CSVEGPGRTEAFF.

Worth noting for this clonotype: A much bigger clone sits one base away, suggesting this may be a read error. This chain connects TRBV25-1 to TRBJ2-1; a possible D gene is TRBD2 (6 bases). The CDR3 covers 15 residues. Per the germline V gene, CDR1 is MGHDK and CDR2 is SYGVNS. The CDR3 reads CASSDTTSYYNEQSF. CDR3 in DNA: TGTGCCAGCAGTGATACCACTAGCTACTACAATGAGCAGTCCTTC.

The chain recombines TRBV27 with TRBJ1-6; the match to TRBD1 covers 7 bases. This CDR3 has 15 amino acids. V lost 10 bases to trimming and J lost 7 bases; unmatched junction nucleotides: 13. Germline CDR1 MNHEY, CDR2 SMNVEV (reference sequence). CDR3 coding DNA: TGTGCCACCCAGCAGAGGGAACAGGGGAATTCACCCCTCCACTTT. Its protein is CATQQREQGNSPLHF.

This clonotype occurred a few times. CDR3 DNA: TGCGCCAGCAGCTGGAACAGGGGGCGCGTCCCCGATACGCAGTATTTT. It codes for CASSWNRGRVPDTQYF. The V call is TRBV5-1, the J call TRBJ2-3; TRBD1 matches at 9 bases. V shed 3 bases, J shed 6 bases, and the junction held 11 bases outside the gene matches. Germline CDR1 and CDR2: SGHRS and YFSETQ. This CDR3 spans 16 amino acids.

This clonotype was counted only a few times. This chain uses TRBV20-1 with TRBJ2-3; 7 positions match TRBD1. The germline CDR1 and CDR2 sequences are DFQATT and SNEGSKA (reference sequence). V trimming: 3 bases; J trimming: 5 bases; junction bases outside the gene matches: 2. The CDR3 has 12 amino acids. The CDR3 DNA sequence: TGCAGTGCTAGGTCAGGGGGAGATACGCAGTATTTT. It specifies CSARSGGDTQYF.

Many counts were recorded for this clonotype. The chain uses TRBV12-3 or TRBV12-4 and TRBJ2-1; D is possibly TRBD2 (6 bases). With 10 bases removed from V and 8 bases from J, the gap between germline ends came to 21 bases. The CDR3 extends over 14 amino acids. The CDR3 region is CATRLGGPQYEQFF. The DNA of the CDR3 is TGTGCCACCAGGCTGGGGGGACCGCAATATGAGCAGTTCTTC.

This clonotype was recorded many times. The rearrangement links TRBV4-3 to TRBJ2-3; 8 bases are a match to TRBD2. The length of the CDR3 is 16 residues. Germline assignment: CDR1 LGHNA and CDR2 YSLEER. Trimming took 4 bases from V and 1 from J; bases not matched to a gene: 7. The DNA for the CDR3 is TGCGCCAGCAGCCCAAAACCGGGACTAGGCACAGATACGCAGTATTTT. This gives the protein CASSPKPGLGTDTQYF.

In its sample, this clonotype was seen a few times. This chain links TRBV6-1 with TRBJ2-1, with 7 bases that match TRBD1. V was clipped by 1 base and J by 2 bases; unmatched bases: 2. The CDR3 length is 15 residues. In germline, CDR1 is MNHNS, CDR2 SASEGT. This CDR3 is CASSEVTGTYNEQFF. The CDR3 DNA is TGTGCCAGCAGTGAAGTGACAGGGACCTACAATGAGCAGTTCTTC.

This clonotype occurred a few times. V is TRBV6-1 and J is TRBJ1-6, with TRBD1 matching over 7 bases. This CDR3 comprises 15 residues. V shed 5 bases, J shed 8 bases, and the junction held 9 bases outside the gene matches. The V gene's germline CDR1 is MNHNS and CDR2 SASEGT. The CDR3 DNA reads TGTGCCAGCAGTATCACAGGGGCGCTCGATTCACCCCTCCACTTT. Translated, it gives CASSITGALDSPLHF.

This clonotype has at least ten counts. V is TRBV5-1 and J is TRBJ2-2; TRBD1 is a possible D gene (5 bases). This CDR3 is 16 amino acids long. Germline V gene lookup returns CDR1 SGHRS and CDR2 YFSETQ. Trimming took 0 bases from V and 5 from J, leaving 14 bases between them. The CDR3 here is CASSLVQAGRTGELFF. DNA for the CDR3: TGCGCCAGCAGCTTGGTACAGGCAGGGCGGACCGGGGAGCTGTTTTTT. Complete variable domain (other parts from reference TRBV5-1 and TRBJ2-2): KAGVTQTPRYLIKTRGQQVTLSCSPISGHRSVSWYQQTPGQGLQFLFEYFSETQRNKGNFPGRFSGRQFSNSRSEMNVSTLELGDSALYLCASSLVQAGRTGELFFGEGSRLTVL.

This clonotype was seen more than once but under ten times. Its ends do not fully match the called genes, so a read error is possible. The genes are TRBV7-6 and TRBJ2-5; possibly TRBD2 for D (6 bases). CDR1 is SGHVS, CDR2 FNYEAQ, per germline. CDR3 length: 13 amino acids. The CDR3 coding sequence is TGTGCCAGCAGCTTAGTACTAGCTGAGACCCAGCACTTC. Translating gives CASSLVLAETQHF.

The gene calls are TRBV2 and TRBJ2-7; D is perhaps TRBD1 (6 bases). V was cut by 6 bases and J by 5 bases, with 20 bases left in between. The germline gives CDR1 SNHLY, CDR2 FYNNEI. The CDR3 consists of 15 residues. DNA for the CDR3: TGTGCCAGCAGCACAATCGAACAGGGTTCCCACGAGCAGTACTTC. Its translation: CASSTIEQGSHEQYF.